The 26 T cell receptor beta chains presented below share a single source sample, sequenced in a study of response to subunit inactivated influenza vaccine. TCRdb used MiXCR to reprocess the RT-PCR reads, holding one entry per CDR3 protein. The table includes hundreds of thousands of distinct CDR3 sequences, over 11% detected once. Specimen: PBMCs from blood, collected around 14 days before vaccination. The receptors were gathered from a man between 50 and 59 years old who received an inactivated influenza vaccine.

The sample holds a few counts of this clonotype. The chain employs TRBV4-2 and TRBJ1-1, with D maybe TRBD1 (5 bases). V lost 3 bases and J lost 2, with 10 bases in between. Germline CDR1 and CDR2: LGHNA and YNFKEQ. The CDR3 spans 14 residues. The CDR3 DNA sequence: TGTGCCAGCAGCCAGCCCGACAGAAACACTGAAGCTTTCTTT. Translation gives CASSQPDRNTEAFF.

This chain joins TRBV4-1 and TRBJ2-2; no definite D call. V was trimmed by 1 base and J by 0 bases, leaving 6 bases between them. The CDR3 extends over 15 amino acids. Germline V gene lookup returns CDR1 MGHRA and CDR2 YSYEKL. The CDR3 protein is CASSQGYSNTGELFF. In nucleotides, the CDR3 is TGCGCCAGCAGCCAAGGGTACTCGAACACCGGGGAGCTGTTTTTT.

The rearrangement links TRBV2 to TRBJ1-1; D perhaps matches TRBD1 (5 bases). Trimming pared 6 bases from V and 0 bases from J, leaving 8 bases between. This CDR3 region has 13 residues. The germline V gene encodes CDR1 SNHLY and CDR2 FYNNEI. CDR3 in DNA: TGTGCCAGCAGAGGGGATATGAACACTGAAGCTTTCTTT. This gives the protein CASRGDMNTEAFF.

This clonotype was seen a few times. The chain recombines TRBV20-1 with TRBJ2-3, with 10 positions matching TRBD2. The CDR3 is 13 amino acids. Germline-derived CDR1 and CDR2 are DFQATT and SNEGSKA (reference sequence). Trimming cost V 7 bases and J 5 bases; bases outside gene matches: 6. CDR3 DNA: TGCAGTGACACAGCGGGAGGGAAAGATACGCAGTATTTT. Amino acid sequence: CSDTAGGKDTQYF.

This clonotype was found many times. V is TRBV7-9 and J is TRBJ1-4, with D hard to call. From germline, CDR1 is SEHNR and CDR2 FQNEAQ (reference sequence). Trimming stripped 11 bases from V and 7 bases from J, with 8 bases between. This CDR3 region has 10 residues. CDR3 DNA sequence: TGTGCCTATGGAGGTGAAAAACTGTTTTTT. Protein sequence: CAYGGEKLFF.

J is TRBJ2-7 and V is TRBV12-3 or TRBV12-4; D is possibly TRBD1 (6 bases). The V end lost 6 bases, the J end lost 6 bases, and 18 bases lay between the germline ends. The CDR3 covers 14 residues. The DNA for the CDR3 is TGTGCCAGCAGCCCCGGGCCAGGGGTTGTCGAGCAGTACTTC. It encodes CASSPGPGVVEQYF.

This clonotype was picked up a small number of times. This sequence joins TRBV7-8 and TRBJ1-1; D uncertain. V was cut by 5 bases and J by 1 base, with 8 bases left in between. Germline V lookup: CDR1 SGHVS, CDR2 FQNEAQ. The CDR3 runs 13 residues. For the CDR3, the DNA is TGTGCCAGCAGCCACACTGGGAACACTGAAGCTTTCTTT. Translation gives CASSHTGNTEAFF.

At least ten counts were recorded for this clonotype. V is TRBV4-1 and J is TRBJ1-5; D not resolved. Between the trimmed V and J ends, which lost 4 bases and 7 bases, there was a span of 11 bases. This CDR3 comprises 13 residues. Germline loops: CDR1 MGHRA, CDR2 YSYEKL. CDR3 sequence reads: CASSPGGSQPQHF. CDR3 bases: TGCGCCAGCAGCCCAGGAGGGTCCCAGCCCCAGCATTTT.

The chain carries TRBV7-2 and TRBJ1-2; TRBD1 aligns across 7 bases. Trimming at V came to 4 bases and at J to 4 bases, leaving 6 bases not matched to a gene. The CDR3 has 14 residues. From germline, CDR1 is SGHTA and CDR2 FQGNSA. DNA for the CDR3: TGTGCCAGCAGCTCCCAGACAGGGAGCTATGGCTACACCTTC. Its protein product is CASSSQTGSYGYTF.

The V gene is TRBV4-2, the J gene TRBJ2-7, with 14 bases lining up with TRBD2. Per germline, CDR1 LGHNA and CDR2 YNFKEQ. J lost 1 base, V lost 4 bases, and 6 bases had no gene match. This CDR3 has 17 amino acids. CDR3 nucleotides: TGTGCCAGCAGCCGAAGGACTAGCGGGGGGCAGTCCTACGAGCAGTACTTC. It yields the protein CASSRRTSGGQSYEQYF.

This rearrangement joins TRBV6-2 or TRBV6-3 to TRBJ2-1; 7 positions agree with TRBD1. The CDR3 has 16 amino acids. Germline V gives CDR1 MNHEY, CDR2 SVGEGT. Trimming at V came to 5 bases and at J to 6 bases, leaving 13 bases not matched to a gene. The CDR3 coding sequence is TGTGCCAGCAGTGTAACAGGGGTATCACTAGGCAATGAGCAGTTCTTC. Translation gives CASSVTGVSLGNEQFF.

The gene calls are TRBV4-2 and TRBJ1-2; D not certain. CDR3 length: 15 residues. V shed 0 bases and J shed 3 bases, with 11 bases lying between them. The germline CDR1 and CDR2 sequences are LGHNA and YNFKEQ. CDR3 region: CASSQEFGTYYGYTF. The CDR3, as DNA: TGTGCCAGCAGCCAAGAATTTGGCACCTACTATGGCTACACCTTC.

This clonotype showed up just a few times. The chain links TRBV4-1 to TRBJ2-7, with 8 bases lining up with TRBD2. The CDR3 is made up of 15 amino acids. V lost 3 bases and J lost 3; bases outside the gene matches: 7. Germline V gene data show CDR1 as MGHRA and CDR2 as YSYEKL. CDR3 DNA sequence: TGCGCCAGCAGCCAGCCCGGGACTAGGGTCTACGAGCAGTACTTC. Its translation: CASSQPGTRVYEQYF.

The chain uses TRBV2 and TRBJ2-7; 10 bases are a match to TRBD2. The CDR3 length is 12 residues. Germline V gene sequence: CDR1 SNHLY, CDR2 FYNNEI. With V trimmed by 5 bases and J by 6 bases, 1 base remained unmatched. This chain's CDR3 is CASSSSGSEQYF. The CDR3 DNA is TGTGCCAGCAGTTCTAGCGGGAGCGAGCAGTACTTC.

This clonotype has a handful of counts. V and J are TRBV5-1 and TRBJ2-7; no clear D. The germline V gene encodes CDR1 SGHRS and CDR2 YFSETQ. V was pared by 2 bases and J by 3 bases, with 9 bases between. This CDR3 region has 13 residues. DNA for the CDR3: TGCGCCAGCAGCTTATTGTCCGACTACGAGCAGTACTTC. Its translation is CASSLLSDYEQYF. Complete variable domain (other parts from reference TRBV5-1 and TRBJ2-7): KAGVTQTPRYLIKTRGQQVTLSCSPISGHRSVSWYQQTPGQGLQFLFEYFSETQRNKGNFPGRFSGRQFSNSRSEMNVSTLELGDSALYLCASSLLSDYEQYFGPGTRLTVT.

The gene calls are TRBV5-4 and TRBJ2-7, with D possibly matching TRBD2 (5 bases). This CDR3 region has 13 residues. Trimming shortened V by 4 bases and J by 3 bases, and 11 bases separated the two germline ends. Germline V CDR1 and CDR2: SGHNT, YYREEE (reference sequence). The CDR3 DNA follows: TGTGCCAGCAGCCGGGTCCGGGGCTACGAGCAGTACTTC. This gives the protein CASSRVRGYEQYF.

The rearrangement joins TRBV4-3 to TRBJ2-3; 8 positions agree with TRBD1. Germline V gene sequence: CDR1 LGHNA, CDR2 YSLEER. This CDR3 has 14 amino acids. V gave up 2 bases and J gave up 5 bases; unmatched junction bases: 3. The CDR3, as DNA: TGCGCCAGCAGCCAATGGACAGGGCGAGATACGCAGTATTTT. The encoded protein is CASSQWTGRDTQYF.

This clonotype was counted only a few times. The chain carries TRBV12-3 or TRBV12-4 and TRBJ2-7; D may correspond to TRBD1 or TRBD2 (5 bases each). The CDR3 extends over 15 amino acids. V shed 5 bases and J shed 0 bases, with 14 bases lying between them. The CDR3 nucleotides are TGTGCCAGCAGTCCCGAGGGGTACCACTCCTACGAGCAGTACTTC. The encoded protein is CASSPEGYHSYEQYF.

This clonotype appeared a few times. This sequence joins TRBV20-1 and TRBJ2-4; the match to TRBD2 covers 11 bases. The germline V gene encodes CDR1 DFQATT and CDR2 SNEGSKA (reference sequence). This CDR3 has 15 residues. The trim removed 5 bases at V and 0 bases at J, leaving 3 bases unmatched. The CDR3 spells CSASTSGRAKNIQYF. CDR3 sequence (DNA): TGCAGTGCTTCTACTAGCGGGAGAGCCAAAAACATTCAGTACTTC.

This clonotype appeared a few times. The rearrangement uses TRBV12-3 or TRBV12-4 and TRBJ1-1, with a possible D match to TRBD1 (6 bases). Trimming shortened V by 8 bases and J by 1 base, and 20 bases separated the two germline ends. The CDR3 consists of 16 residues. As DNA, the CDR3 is TGTGCCAGCCGCCAATTGGGGGGCAGCTGGAACACTGAAGCTTTCTTT. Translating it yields CASRQLGGSWNTEAFF.

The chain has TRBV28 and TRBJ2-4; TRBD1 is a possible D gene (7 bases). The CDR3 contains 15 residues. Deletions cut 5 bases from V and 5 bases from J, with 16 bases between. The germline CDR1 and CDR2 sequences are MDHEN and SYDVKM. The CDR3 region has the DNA TGTGCCAGCAGTGCCAACAGGGGACTCCAAAACATTCAGTACTTC. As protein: CASSANRGLQNIQYF. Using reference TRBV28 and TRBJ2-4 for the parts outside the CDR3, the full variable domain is DVKVTQSSRYLVKRTGEKVFLECVQDMDHENMFWYRQDPGLGLRLIYFSYDVKMKEKGDIPEGYSVSREKKERFSLILESASTNQTSMYLCASSANRGLQNIQYFGAGTRLSVL.

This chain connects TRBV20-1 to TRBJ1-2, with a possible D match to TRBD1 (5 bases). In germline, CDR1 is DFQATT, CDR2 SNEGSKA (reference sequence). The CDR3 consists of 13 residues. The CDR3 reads CTKGVGVSGGYTF. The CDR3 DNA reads TGCACCAAAGGGGTCGGAGTATCAGGGGGCTACACCTTC.

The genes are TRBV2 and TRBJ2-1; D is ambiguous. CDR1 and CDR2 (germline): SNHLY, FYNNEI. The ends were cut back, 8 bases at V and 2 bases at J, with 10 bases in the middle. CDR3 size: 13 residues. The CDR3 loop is CASAREPYNEQFF. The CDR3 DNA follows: TGTGCCAGCGCCCGTGAGCCCTACAATGAGCAGTTCTTC.

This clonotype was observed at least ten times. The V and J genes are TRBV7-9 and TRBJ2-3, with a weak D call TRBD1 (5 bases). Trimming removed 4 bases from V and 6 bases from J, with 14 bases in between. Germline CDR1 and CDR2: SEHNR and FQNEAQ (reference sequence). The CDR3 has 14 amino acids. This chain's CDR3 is CASSSWTQADTQYF. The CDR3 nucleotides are TGTGCCAGCAGCTCCTGGACACAGGCGGATACGCAGTATTTT.

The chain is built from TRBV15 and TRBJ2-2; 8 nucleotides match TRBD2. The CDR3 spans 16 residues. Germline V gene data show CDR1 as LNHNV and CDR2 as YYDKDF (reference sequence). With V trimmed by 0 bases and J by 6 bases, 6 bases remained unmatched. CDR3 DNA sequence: TGTGCCACCAGCAGAGATCGGCCTAGCGGGTCCGGGGAGCTGTTTTTT. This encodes CATSRDRPSGSGELFF. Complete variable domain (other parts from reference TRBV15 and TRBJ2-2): DAMVIQNPRYQVTQFGKPVTLSCSQTLNHNVMYWYQQKSSQAPKLLFHYYDKDFNNEADTPDNFQSRRPNTSFCFLDIRSPGLGDTAMYLCATSRDRPSGSGELFFGEGSRLTVL.

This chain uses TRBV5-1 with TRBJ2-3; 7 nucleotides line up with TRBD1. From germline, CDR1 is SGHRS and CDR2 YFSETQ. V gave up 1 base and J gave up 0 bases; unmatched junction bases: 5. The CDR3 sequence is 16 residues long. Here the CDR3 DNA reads TGCGCCAGCAGCTTGACCGACAGGGCTAGCACAGATACGCAGTATTTT. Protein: CASSLTDRASTDTQYF. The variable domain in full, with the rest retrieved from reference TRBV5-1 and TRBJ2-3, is KAGVTQTPRYLIKTRGQQVTLSCSPISGHRSVSWYQQTPGQGLQFLFEYFSETQRNKGNFPGRFSGRQFSNSRSEMNVSTLELGDSALYLCASSLTDRASTDTQYFGPGTRLTVL.